The clone carrying this T cell receptor (beta chain) was observed once. A read error may produce the germline difference seen at one junction end. Selection for sequencing was limited to patients who had shown CD8+CD57+ cell expansion by flow cytometry. The length of the CDR3 is 14 residues. The germline V gene encodes CDR1 SGHTA and CDR2 FQGNSA. The data are from a study of CD8+CD57+ T cells in acquired aplastic anemia. Profiling of TCR beta VDJ combinations and CDR3 sequences used genomic DNA as template. TCRdb itself ran the reads through MiXCR, one entry per CDR3 protein. This sample has some 150,000 distinct CDR3 sequences, with 65% to 75% found just once.

The material sequenced was sorted CD4+, CD8+, or CD8+CD57+ T cells (not recorded which) from PBMCs. The receptor was isolated from a human donor with aplastic anemia. The chain carries TRBV7-2 and TRBJ2-7, with D maybe TRBD2 (6 bases). The CDR3 region has the DNA TGCGCCAGCAGCTTAAGGCGGGAATCCTACGAGCAGTACTTC. It specifies CASSLRRESYEQYF.